These 30 T cell receptor beta chains originate from one sample sequenced in a study of blood T cell repertoires in COVID-19. Clones were sequenced by immunoSEQ multiplex PCR, and TCRdb holds only the in-frame ones, with some missing. The sample records roughly 20,000 clones, 83% being singletons. Sequencing input: peripheral blood. The source of these receptors is a human donor in a cohort sampled during active COVID-19.

This rearrangement joins TRBV29-1 to TRBJ2-3, with 7 bases matching TRBD2. This CDR3 region has 13 residues. V lost 5 bases, J lost 6 bases, and 8 bases stayed unmatched. CDR1 and CDR2 from the germline V gene are SQVTM and ANQGSEA. The CDR3 protein is CSVLGSGWDTQYF. The CDR3 DNA reads as TGCAGCGTTCTGGGTAGCGGGTGGGATACGCAGTATTTT.

This chain joins TRBV5-4 and TRBJ2-5, with a tentative D call TRBD2 (5 bases). Germline V gene lookup returns CDR1 SGHNT and CDR2 YYREEE (reference sequence). Between the trimmed V and J ends, which lost 0 bases and 3 bases, there was a span of 18 bases. The CDR3 loop spans 17 amino acids. DNA of the CDR3: TGTGCCAGCAGCTTGGCCGGGGTCCCGCGCTCCAAAGAGACCCAGTACTTC. Translating it yields CASSLAGVPRSKETQYF.

The chain uses TRBV9 and TRBJ2-1; D possibly corresponds to TRBD1 (7 bases). V was pared by 7 bases and J by 7 bases, with 21 bases between. This CDR3 comprises 15 residues. The V gene's germline CDR1 is SGDLS and CDR2 YYNGEE. The chain's CDR3 is CASDGAGTAGNEQFF. Written as DNA, the CDR3 is TGTGCCAGCGATGGGGCGGGGACAGCCGGGAATGAGCAGTTCTTC.

The gene calls are TRBV11-2 and TRBJ2-3; D is possibly TRBD1 (5 bases). Per germline, CDR1 SGHAT and CDR2 FQNNGV. Trimming removed 3 bases from V and 4 bases from J, with 14 bases in between. The CDR3 has 15 amino acids. Here the CDR3 reads CASSFVGAAADTQYF. In DNA form, the CDR3 reads TGTGCCAGCAGCTTTGTAGGGGCCGCGGCAGATACGCAGTATTTT.

This chain uses TRBV10-3 with TRBJ1-4; no clear D gene. V shed 0 bases and J shed 7 bases, with 6 bases lying between them. The CDR3 has 13 residues. The germline CDR1 and CDR2 sequences are ENHRY and SYGVKD. This CDR3 reads CAISESTFEKLFF. The CDR3 DNA reads TGTGCCATCAGTGAGTCGACTTTTGAAAAACTGTTTTTT.

As concerns this clone: A junction boundary mismatches the germline segment, possibly from a read error. The chain couples TRBV29-1 to TRBJ2-3; D not resolved. Germline-derived CDR1 and CDR2 are SQVTM and ANQGSEA. CDR3 size: 12 residues. DNA for the CDR3: TGCAGCGTCGAAGGTGGCTTCCATACGCAGTATTTT. Translating gives CSVEGGFHTQYF.

The chain couples TRBV19 to TRBJ2-2; D call uncertain. The V and J ends lost 5 bases and 1 base respectively, with 14 bases between them. Germline V gene lookup returns CDR1 LNHDA and CDR2 SQIVND (reference sequence). CDR3 size: 16 residues. DNA for the CDR3: TGTGCCAGTAGTCCCTCTTGGAGAGGGAACACCGGGGAGCTGTTTTTT. Translation gives CASSPSWRGNTGELFF. Combining the CDR3 with reference TRBV19 and TRBJ2-2 gives the whole variable domain DGGITQSPKYLFRKEGQNVTLSCEQNLNHDAMYWYRQDPGQGLRLIYYSQIVNDFQKGDIAEGYSVSREKKESFPLTVTSAQKNPTAFYLCASSPSWRGNTGELFFGEGSRLTVL.

This chain connects TRBV5-6 to TRBJ1-5; D is possibly TRBD1 (5 bases). V dropped 4 bases and J dropped 4 bases, with 12 bases sitting between them. The germline V gene has CDR1 SGHDT and CDR2 YYEEEE. This CDR3 is 14 amino acids long. CDR3 region: CASSDMGGNQPQHF. The CDR3, as DNA: TGTGCCAGCAGCGATATGGGGGGAAATCAGCCCCAGCATTTT.

The chain is built from TRBV9 and TRBJ1-4; D is unresolved. The CDR3 length is 14 residues. The V gene lost 0 bases and the J gene lost 4 bases, with 7 bases spanning the gap. Germline lookup yields CDR1 SGDLS and CDR2 YYNGEE. The CDR3 sequence: CASSVAGFNEKLFF. Written as DNA, the CDR3 is TGTGCCAGCAGCGTAGCGGGTTTTAATGAAAAACTGTTTTTT.

The chain is built from TRBV28 and TRBJ1-1, with 12 bases matching TRBD1. Germline CDR1 MDHEN, CDR2 SYDVKM. V lost 4 bases to trimming and J lost 4 bases; unmatched junction nucleotides: 7. The CDR3 extends over 16 amino acids. For the CDR3, the DNA is TGTGCCAGCAGTTCCGTCCCGGGACAGGGGGCCACTGAAGCTTTCTTT. Translation gives CASSSVPGQGATEAFF.

The chain carries TRBV24-1 and TRBJ1-1; tentative D call: TRBD1 (5 bases). The CDR3 consists of 13 residues. Trimming removed 7 bases from V and 4 bases from J, with 12 bases in between. Germline lookup yields CDR1 KGHDR and CDR2 SFDVKD. The CDR3 loop reads CATRGGGSTEAFF. The DNA of the CDR3 is TGTGCCACCAGGGGCGGGGGGTCCACTGAAGCTTTCTTT.

The chain is built from TRBV3-1 (or the pseudogene TRBV3-2) and TRBJ1-4; no reliable D call. Trimming shortened V by 1 base and J by 8 bases, and 14 bases separated the two germline ends. The CDR3 has 15 residues. Germline V gene data show CDR1 as LGHDT and CDR2 as YNNKEL (reference sequence). The CDR3 reads CASSQVAGAREKLFF. The CDR3 DNA is TGTGCCAGCAGCCAAGTTGCGGGAGCGAGAGAAAAACTGTTTTTT.

CDR3 in DNA: TGTGCCAGCAGGTGGACAGGACTCGGCTATGGCTACACCTTC. It specifies CASRWTGLGYGYTF. This chain uses TRBV28 with TRBJ1-2; 7 bases are a match to TRBD1. Germline-derived CDR1 and CDR2 are MDHEN and SYDVKM. The CDR3 loop spans 14 amino acids. Germline trimming cut 6 bases from V and 4 bases from J; bases unmatched to any gene: 8.

The chain uses TRBV19 and TRBJ2-2, with a tentative D call TRBD1 (7 bases). Trimming took 10 bases from V and 5 from J, leaving 17 bases between them. Germline-derived CDR1 and CDR2 are LNHDA and SQIVND (reference sequence). The CDR3 is 14 amino acids. DNA of the CDR3: TGTGCCACCACGGCCAGGGGGACTACCGGGGAGCTGTTTTTT. Its translation: CATTARGTTGELFF.

Regarding this clone: Compared with germline, one end of the junction differs, possibly owing to a read error. V usage is TRBV15 and J usage is TRBJ1-4, with 10 positions matching TRBD1. Looked up from germline, CDR1 is LNHNV and CDR2 is YYDKDF (reference sequence). The CDR3 length is 13 residues. CDR3 loop: CATSRPGQGNLAF. CDR3 DNA: TGTGCCACCAGCAGACCGGGACAGGGGAATTTAGCTTTT.

This clone has just one count. This chain links TRBV29-1 with TRBJ1-1; 8 nucleotides align to TRBD1. This CDR3 region has 13 residues. Looked up from germline, CDR1 is SQVTM and CDR2 is ANQGSEA. V lost 7 bases, J lost 4 bases, and 8 bases stayed unmatched. The DNA for the CDR3 is TGCAGCGGGAGGGGACAGGTGGGCACTGAAGCTTTCTTT. Protein: CSGRGQVGTEAFF.

The J gene is TRBJ2-2, the V gene TRBV4-1; D might be TRBD1 (5 bases). The CDR3 extends over 13 amino acids. Per germline, CDR1 MGHRA and CDR2 YSYEKL. V gave up 6 bases and J gave up 9 bases, with 14 bases separating them. Here the CDR3 reads CASRSQGFRELFF. CDR3 DNA sequence: TGCGCCAGCAGGAGCCAGGGCTTTAGGGAGCTGTTTTTT.

This clone was detected only a few times. This chain connects TRBV24-1 to TRBJ1-1, with D perhaps TRBD1 (6 bases). CDR1 KGHDR and CDR2 SFDVKD come from the germline V gene. With 7 bases removed from V and 7 bases from J, the gap between germline ends came to 15 bases. The CDR3 has 13 amino acids. The CDR3 sequence is CATRGPGQLEAFF. As DNA, the CDR3 is TGTGCCACCAGGGGACCCGGACAGCTTGAAGCTTTCTTT.

V and J are TRBV28 and TRBJ1-6; TRBD1 agrees at 8 bases. V lost 5 bases to trimming and J lost 7 bases; unmatched junction nucleotides: 7. From germline, CDR1 is MDHEN and CDR2 SYDVKM. The CDR3 totals 15 residues. The CDR3 nucleotides read TGTGCCAGCAGTCTCGGACAGGGCGGCAATTCACCCCTCCACTTT. Protein: CASSLGQGGNSPLHF.

This clone was counted a few times. The chain recombines TRBV2 with TRBJ1-5; perhaps TRBD1 as D (6 bases). CDR1 and CDR2 (germline): SNHLY, FYNNEI. V dropped 1 base and J dropped 6 bases, with 19 bases sitting between them. The CDR3 spans 17 residues. Here the CDR3 DNA reads TGTGCCAGCAGTGAAGTGGCAGGGGTCCCATCATTTCAGCCCCAGCATTTT. It specifies CASSEVAGVPSFQPQHF. The whole variable domain, remainder taken from reference TRBV2 and TRBJ1-5, is EPEVTQTPSHQVTQMGQEVILRCVPISNHLYFYWYRQILGQKVEFLVSFYNNEISEKSEIFDDQFSVERPDGSNFTLKIRSTKLEDSAMYFCASSEVAGVPSFQPQHFGDGTRLSIL.

The gene calls are TRBV4-2 and TRBJ2-7; TRBD2 is a possible D gene (6 bases). The V and J ends lost 4 bases and 6 bases respectively, with 13 bases between them. Germline V lookup: CDR1 LGHNA, CDR2 YNFKEQ. The CDR3 has 13 residues. The CDR3 DNA sequence: TGTGCCAGCAGCCCTGGCGGGGCAGTCGAGCAGTACTTC. Translated: CASSPGGAVEQYF.

The chain has TRBV10-3 and TRBJ2-5; 8 nucleotides match TRBD1. There are 13 residues in the CDR3. After removal of 11 bases from V and 1 base from J, the junction contained 6 bases not matched to a gene. CDR1 is ENHRY, CDR2 SYGVKD, per germline. CDR3 sequence reads: CAAGGQVQETQYF. The CDR3 coding sequence is TGTGCCGCAGGGGGACAGGTCCAAGAGACCCAGTACTTC.

The chain employs TRBV10-3 and TRBJ2-3; TRBD2 agrees at 7 bases. The CDR3 runs to 14 residues. CDR1 is ENHRY and CDR2 is SYGVKD in the germline V gene. The ends lost 11 bases at V and 0 bases at J; junction bases unmatched: 8. As DNA, the CDR3 is TGTGCCGTACATTGGGGGGGGAGCACAGATACGCAGTATTTT. Its translation: CAVHWGGSTDTQYF.

CDR3 residues: CASSLQGATYNEQFF. The CDR3, as DNA: TGTGCCAGCAGCCTACAGGGGGCAACCTACAATGAGCAGTTCTTC. The V and J genes are TRBV7-7 and TRBJ2-1; TRBD1 agrees at 9 bases. Trimming took 5 bases from V and 2 from J; bases not matched to a gene: 4. This CDR3 is built from 15 residues. Looked up from germline, CDR1 is SSHAT and CDR2 is FNYEAQ (reference sequence).

J is TRBJ1-1 and V is TRBV4-3; 8 bases agree with TRBD1. CDR1 and CDR2 from the germline V gene are LGHNA and YSLEER. The CDR3 extends over 14 amino acids. V lost 5 bases to trimming and J lost 5 bases; unmatched junction nucleotides: 7. CDR3 nucleotides: TGCGCCAGCAGCTTGGCAGGGGGCGTGACTGAAGCTTTCTTT. This encodes CASSLAGGVTEAFF.

Worth noting for this clone: The junction departs from germline at one end; a sequencing error may be responsible. Other nucleotide sequences in the sample specify the same CDR3. The chain recombines TRBV2 with TRBJ2-4, with 7 bases matching TRBD2. Germline assignment: CDR1 SNHLY and CDR2 FYNNEI. CDR3 length: 14 residues. CDR3 amino acids: CASALGGSGPLGPF. The CDR3 DNA is TGTGCCAGCGCCCTGGGGGGGTCCGGGCCCCTGGGCCCATTC.

The chain joins TRBV11-2 to TRBJ1-3, with 9 bases matching TRBD1. The length of the CDR3 is 18 residues. Germline CDR1 and CDR2: SGHAT and FQNNGV. V was clipped by 6 bases and J by 0 bases; unmatched bases: 12. The DNA of the CDR3 is TGTGCCAGCAGACACGATCCGGGACAGGGAAACTCTGGAAACACCATATATTTT. The encoded protein is CASRHDPGQGNSGNTIYF.

The V and J genes are TRBV6-5 and TRBJ1-6; 7 positions agree with TRBD1. The V segment lost 6 bases and the J segment 8 bases; nucleotides outside the gene matches: 10. There are 15 residues in the CDR3. The germline V gene encodes CDR1 MNHEY and CDR2 SVGAGI. Written as DNA, the CDR3 is TGTGCCAGCAGCGAGACAGGGAGGAGCGATTCACCCCTCCACTTT. Protein sequence: CASSETGRSDSPLHF.

The chain uses TRBV14 and TRBJ1-3; no reliable D call. Deletions cut 5 bases from V and 2 bases from J, with 16 bases between. This CDR3 contains 16 residues. Germline-derived CDR1 and CDR2 are SGHDN and FVKESK. The CDR3 spells CASSRVGSGTGNTIYF. The CDR3 DNA follows: TGTGCCAGCAGCAGAGTCGGATCCGGGACTGGAAACACCATATATTTT.

For the CDR3, the DNA is TGTGCCAGCAGCGTAGGAACAGGCATTAATGAAAAACTGTTTTTT. Translated: CASSVGTGINEKLFF. The rearrangement uses TRBV9 and TRBJ1-4, with D maybe TRBD1 (5 bases). Germline V gene lookup returns CDR1 SGDLS and CDR2 YYNGEE. Between the trimmed V and J ends, which lost 0 bases and 4 bases, there was a span of 10 bases. This CDR3 comprises 15 residues.